Following are 30 T cell receptor beta chains from one sample sequenced in a study of T cell repertoires in cytomegalovirus infection. Using its own MiXCR run on the reads, TCRdb lists one record per CDR3 protein. The profile covers about 310,000 distinct CDR3 sequences, with 15% to 20% appearing a single time and 12% taken by the ten largest. Input material: PBMCs. Receptors originate from a human donor in good health (CMV status not recorded). Some clones in this sample may be carry-over from other donors' samples.

This clonotype was counted at least ten times. The chain couples TRBV12-3 or TRBV12-4 to TRBJ1-3, with a weak D call TRBD1 (5 bases). The ends were cut back, 1 base at V and 12 bases at J, with 19 bases in the middle. This CDR3 region has 15 residues. CDR3 residues: CASSLGGHRARGIYF. As DNA, the CDR3 is TGTGCCAGCAGTTTAGGCGGACACAGAGCGAGGGGCATATATTTT.

This clonotype has ten or more counts. The junction departs from the called germline gene at one end, perhaps through a read error. The J gene is TRBJ2-2, the V gene TRBV7-7; a weak D match, TRBD2 (5 bases). Germline V gene data show CDR1 as SSHAT and CDR2 as FNYEAQ (reference sequence). The CDR3 is made up of 16 amino acids. The DNA for the CDR3 is TGTGCTAGCAGCTTAGCGAGCGCGGGCTCGGGTGGGGAGCTGTTTTTT. As protein: CASSLASAGSGGELFF.

This clonotype was seen repeatedly, ten times or more. This chain joins TRBV12-3 or TRBV12-4 and TRBJ2-3; 9 bases align to TRBD2. After removal of 8 bases from V and 6 bases from J, the junction contained 6 bases not matched to a gene. The CDR3 extends over 13 amino acids. CDR3 sequence: CASGGGATDTQYF. The CDR3 nucleotides are TGTGCCAGCGGCGGGGGGGCCACCGATACGCAGTATTTT.

This clonotype was picked up a small number of times. The chain links TRBV12-3 or TRBV12-4 to TRBJ2-2; 7 bases align to TRBD2. Germline trimming cut 3 bases from V and 0 bases from J; bases unmatched to any gene: 19. This CDR3 has 21 residues. The CDR3 nucleotides read TGTGCCAGCAGTTTTGGGTTCGGTGGGGCGGGAGACCTATCGAACACCGGGGAGCTGTTTTTT. Protein: CASSFGFGGAGDLSNTGELFF.

V and J are TRBV28 and TRBJ1-6; 11 nucleotides line up with TRBD1. The germline CDR1 and CDR2 sequences are MDHEN and SYDVKM. The ends lost 8 bases at V and 8 bases at J; junction bases unmatched: 2. The CDR3 runs to 13 residues. The CDR3 coding sequence is TGTGCCAGCGGGACAGGGGGATATTCACCCCTCCACTTT. It codes for CASGTGGYSPLHF.

This clonotype has ten or more counts. J is TRBJ1-1 and V is TRBV12-3 or TRBV12-4; no clear D. V lost 5 bases and J lost 0, with 7 bases in between. The CDR3 sequence is 13 residues long. Here the CDR3 reads CASSARVNTEAFF. CDR3 DNA sequence: TGTGCCAGCAGTGCCAGAGTGAACACTGAAGCTTTCTTT.

This chain connects TRBV2 to TRBJ1-5, with TRBD1 matching 7 bases. J lost 4 bases, V lost 7 bases, and 7 bases had no gene match. This CDR3 region has 14 residues. Germline CDR1 is SNHLY and CDR2 is FYNNEI. Here the CDR3 reads CASTRTGKNQPQHF. The CDR3 DNA sequence: TGTGCCAGCACCCGGACAGGAAAAAATCAGCCCCAGCATTTT.

The DNA for the CDR3 is TGTGCCAGCAGCAGAAAAGGACAGGCGAACACTGAAGCTTTCTTT. Translating it yields CASSRKGQANTEAFF. The chain couples TRBV6-5 to TRBJ1-1, with 7 bases fitting TRBD1. From germline, CDR1 is MNHEY and CDR2 SVGAGI. V was clipped by 6 bases and J by 1 base; unmatched bases: 8. This CDR3 region has 15 residues.

At least ten counts were recorded for this clonotype. The chain employs TRBV7-2 and TRBJ2-3, with 9 bases that match TRBD1. This CDR3 is built from 16 residues. Germline CDR1 SGHTA, CDR2 FQGNSA. Unmatched junction bases numbered 3, after V lost 1 base and J lost 1 base. CDR3 sequence: CASSLVGTGRTDTQYF. CDR3 sequence (DNA): TGTGCCAGCAGCTTAGTGGGGACAGGGCGCACAGATACGCAGTATTTT.

The genes are TRBV6-2 or TRBV6-3 and TRBJ2-2; a possible D gene is TRBD2 (6 bases). The V end lost 3 bases, the J end lost 5 bases, and 16 bases lay between the germline ends. Germline V gives CDR1 MNHEY, CDR2 SVGEGT. CDR3 length: 16 amino acids. CDR3 protein: CASSYYTRRGTGELFF. The CDR3 region has the DNA TGTGCCAGCAGTTATTACACAAGGAGGGGAACCGGGGAGCTGTTTTTT.

The chain employs TRBV27 and TRBJ1-4; D gene ambiguous. CDR1 and CDR2 (germline): MNHEY, SMNVEV (reference sequence). The CDR3 spans 15 residues. Trimming took 4 bases from V and 4 from J, leaving 13 bases between them. The CDR3 coding sequence is TGTGCCAGCAGTTCCAAACCCCGGAGTAATGAAAAACTGTTTTTT. Translating it yields CASSSKPRSNEKLFF.

This rearrangement joins TRBV12-3 or TRBV12-4 to TRBJ1-6; the D gene is possibly TRBD1 (5 bases). Trimming cost V 1 base and J 10 bases, with 17 bases left between them. The CDR3 runs to 16 residues. The CDR3 bases are TGTGCCAGCAGTTTAGGTGGGGCGGGGACGGGCTCACCCCTCCACTTT. Its protein product is CASSLGGAGTGSPLHF.

This clonotype was counted many times. The V and J genes are TRBV7-2 and TRBJ1-5; TRBD1 matches at 9 bases. Germline assignment: CDR1 SGHTA and CDR2 FQGNSA. This CDR3 contains 15 residues. V dropped 2 bases and J dropped 6; count of bases not matched to a gene: 5. The CDR3 is CASSLLDRGGQPQHF. DNA for the CDR3: TGTGCCAGCAGCTTATTGGACAGGGGCGGTCAGCCCCAGCATTTT.

This chain uses TRBV23-1 with TRBJ2-5; 7 positions agree with TRBD1. TRBV23-1 is sorted into the ORF group, with uncertain function. The CDR3 has 17 residues. Germline trimming cut 0 bases from V and 1 base from J; bases unmatched to any gene: 8. CDR3: CASSQSRTGTSQETQYF. DNA of the CDR3: TGCGCCAGCAGTCAATCGCGGACAGGAACGTCCCAAGAGACCCAGTACTTC.

The chain joins TRBV11-3 to TRBJ1-6; D is unresolved. The V gene lost 2 bases and the J gene lost 8 bases, with 7 bases spanning the gap. Germline CDR1 SGHNT, CDR2 YENEEA. The CDR3 runs to 13 residues. The CDR3 spells CASSLNRDSPLHF. CDR3 bases: TGTGCCAGCAGCTTAAACAGAGATTCACCCCTCCACTTT.

At least ten counts were recorded for this clonotype. The chain recombines TRBV3-1 with TRBJ2-3, with 10 bases matching TRBD2. Germline CDR1 and CDR2: LGHDT and YNNKEL (reference sequence). V was clipped by 1 base and J by 4 bases; unmatched bases: 8. The length of the CDR3 is 17 residues. The CDR3 sequence: CASSQGSASGGSDTQYF. The CDR3 DNA sequence: TGTGCCAGCAGCCAAGGATCCGCTAGCGGGGGTTCAGATACGCAGTATTTT.

In its sample, this clonotype was seen a few times. V is TRBV12-3 or TRBV12-4 and J is TRBJ2-5, with TRBD1 as a possible D gene (5 bases). Trimming removed 2 bases from V and 4 bases from J, with 17 bases in between. There are 16 residues in the CDR3. CDR3 DNA: TGTGCCAGCAGTTTATCAGGGCGGCTAAGCCGAGAGACCCAGTACTTC. Protein: CASSLSGRLSRETQYF.

Many counts were recorded for this clonotype. J is TRBJ2-7 and V is TRBV7-8; no reliable D call. Trimming removed 1 base at V and 3 bases at J, with 19 bases between. The CDR3 consists of 17 residues. Germline V gives CDR1 SGHVS, CDR2 FQNEAQ. The CDR3 nucleotides read TGTGCCAGCAGCTTAGTTCTCGACCATAGTATCATCTACGAGCAGTACTTC. Protein sequence: CASSLVLDHSIIYEQYF.

This chain connects TRBV4-1 to TRBJ2-1; maybe TRBD2 (6 bases). The CDR3 covers 17 residues. Germline V lookup: CDR1 MGHRA, CDR2 YSYEKL. Trimming took 0 bases from V and 0 from J, leaving 12 bases between them. The CDR3 DNA reads as TGCGCCAGCAGCCAAGATCCCGCGGGGAGCTCCTACAATGAGCAGTTCTTC. This codes for CASSQDPAGSSYNEQFF.

This clonotype has just a few counts. The chain carries TRBV25-1 and TRBJ1-6, with 7 positions matching TRBD1. Germline V gene data show CDR1 as MGHDK and CDR2 as SYGVNS. Trimming at V came to 8 bases and at J to 0 bases, leaving 10 bases not matched to a gene. This CDR3 is 17 amino acids long. DNA of the CDR3: TGTGCCAGCGAGCCGACAGGGCCCAGCTCCTATAATTCACCCCTCCACTTT. This sequence encodes CASEPTGPSSYNSPLHF.

This clonotype was picked up a small number of times. DNA of the CDR3: TGTGCCAGCAGACCCGACGGGCCAGCAGATACGCAGTATTTT. This sequence encodes CASRPDGPADTQYF. The J gene is TRBJ2-3, the V gene TRBV6-1; D gene uncertain. Germline lookup yields CDR1 MNHNS and CDR2 SASEGT. This CDR3 has 14 amino acids. The V end was cut by 6 bases, the J end by 4 bases, with 14 bases between.

This clonotype was seen at least ten times. The chain is built from TRBV5-1 and TRBJ1-2; D is possibly TRBD1 (6 bases). Trimming shortened V by 0 bases and J by 8 bases, and 14 bases separated the two germline ends. The CDR3 is 14 residues long. Germline loops: CDR1 SGHRS, CDR2 YFSETQ. CDR3 in amino acids: CASSLGTVQGGYTF. In DNA, the CDR3 is TGCGCCAGCAGCTTGGGGACAGTTCAAGGAGGCTACACCTTC.

At least ten counts were recorded for this clonotype. The rearrangement uses TRBV20-1 and TRBJ1-1, with D hard to call. The CDR3 covers 13 residues. V lost 5 bases and J lost 4, with 14 bases in between. Looked up from germline, CDR1 is DFQATT and CDR2 is SNEGSKA (reference sequence). Here the CDR3 reads CSAPEGKRTEAFF. The CDR3 bases are TGCAGTGCTCCGGAAGGGAAGCGCACTGAAGCTTTCTTT.

This clonotype showed up many times. V and J are TRBV7-2 and TRBJ2-5; 7 positions agree with TRBD1. With V trimmed by 4 bases and J by 4 bases, 3 bases remained unmatched. There are 13 residues in the CDR3. Germline V gene sequence: CDR1 SGHTA, CDR2 FQGNSA. The CDR3 loop is CASSSAGGETQYF. CDR3 DNA sequence: TGTGCCAGCAGCTCCGCAGGGGGAGAGACCCAGTACTTC.

In its sample, this clonotype was seen a few times. The chain is built from TRBV6-1 and TRBJ2-3; 8 nucleotides line up with TRBD1. Germline CDR1 and CDR2: MNHNS and SASEGT. This CDR3 contains 15 residues. J was trimmed by 3 bases and V by 4 bases; bases with no gene match: 6. CDR3 amino acids: CASSAQGAVTDTQYF. For the CDR3, the DNA is TGTGCCAGCAGTGCCCAGGGGGCTGTGACAGATACGCAGTATTTT.

In this sample, this clonotype turned up a few times. The V and J genes are TRBV4-2 and TRBJ2-3; 12 bases agree with TRBD2. This CDR3 has 19 amino acids. CDR1 and CDR2 from the germline V gene are LGHNA and YNFKEQ. V was clipped by 1 base and J by 2 bases; unmatched bases: 10. The CDR3 here is CASSQAGALAGGITDTQYF. The CDR3 DNA follows: TGTGCCAGCAGCCAAGCCGGGGCTCTAGCGGGGGGGATCACAGATACGCAGTATTTT.

This clonotype occurred many times. The chain carries TRBV7-9 and TRBJ2-5, with TRBD2 identical over 9 bases. The length of the CDR3 is 14 residues. CDR1 and CDR2 from the germline V gene are SEHNR and FQNEAQ (reference sequence). The V gene end was trimmed by 4 bases and the J gene end by 3 bases; junction bases not matched to a gene: 3. CDR3 bases: TGTGCCAGCAGCTCCGTAGCGGGGGAAGAGACCCAGTACTTC. It encodes CASSSVAGEETQYF.

The genes are TRBV28 and TRBJ2-7; 9 bases fit TRBD1. Germline V lookup: CDR1 MDHEN, CDR2 SYDVKM. The CDR3 sequence is 17 residues long. The V segment lost 2 bases and the J segment 3 bases; nucleotides outside the gene matches: 11. The CDR3 here is CASSLNSGTGSGYEQYF. In DNA, the CDR3 is TGTGCCAGCAGTTTAAACTCGGGGACAGGGTCTGGCTACGAGCAGTACTTC. Based on the CDR3 plus reference TRBV28 and TRBJ2-7, the full variable domain is DVKVTQSSRYLVKRTGEKVFLECVQDMDHENMFWYRQDPGLGLRLIYFSYDVKMKEKGDIPEGYSVSREKKERFSLILESASTNQTSMYLCASSLNSGTGSGYEQYFGPGTRLTVT.

This rearrangement joins TRBV20-1 to TRBJ1-1, with TRBD1 as a possible D gene (6 bases). This CDR3 has 11 residues. The V and J ends lost 5 bases and 10 bases respectively, with 14 bases between them. The germline gives CDR1 DFQATT, CDR2 SNEGSKA (reference sequence). The CDR3 sequence: CSAGTEGGAFF. The CDR3 region has the DNA TGCAGTGCTGGGACCGAAGGGGGAGCTTTCTTT.

The chain is built from TRBV6-6 and TRBJ2-7; no reliable D call. Germline-derived CDR1 and CDR2 are MNHNY and SVGAGI (reference sequence). Trimming cost V 7 bases and J 0 bases, with 13 bases left between them. The CDR3 runs 14 residues. The CDR3 loop is CASTPLRSSYEQYF. The CDR3 DNA is TGTGCCAGCACGCCTCTTAGGAGCTCCTACGAGCAGTACTTC.